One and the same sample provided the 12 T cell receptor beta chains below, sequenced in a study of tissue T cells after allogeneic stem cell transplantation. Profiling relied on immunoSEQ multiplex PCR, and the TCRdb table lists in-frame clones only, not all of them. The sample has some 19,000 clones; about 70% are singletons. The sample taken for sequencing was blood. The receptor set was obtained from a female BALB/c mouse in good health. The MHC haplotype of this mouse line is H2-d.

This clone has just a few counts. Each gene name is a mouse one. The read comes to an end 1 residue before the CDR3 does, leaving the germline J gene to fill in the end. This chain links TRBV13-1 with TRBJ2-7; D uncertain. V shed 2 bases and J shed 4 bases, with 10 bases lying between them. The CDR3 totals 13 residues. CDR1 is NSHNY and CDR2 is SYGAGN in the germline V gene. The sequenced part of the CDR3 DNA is TGTGCCAGCAGTGAATCAGACTCTTATGAACAGTAC. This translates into CASSESDSYEQY. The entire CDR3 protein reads CASSESDSYEQYF.

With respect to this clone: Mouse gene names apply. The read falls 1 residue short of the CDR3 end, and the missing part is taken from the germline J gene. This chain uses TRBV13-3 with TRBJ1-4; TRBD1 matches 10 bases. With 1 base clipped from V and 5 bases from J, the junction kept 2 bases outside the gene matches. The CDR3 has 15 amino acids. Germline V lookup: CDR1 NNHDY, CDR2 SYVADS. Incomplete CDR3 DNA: TGTGCCAGCAGTGATCCGGGACAGGGGAACGAAAGATTATTT. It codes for CASSDPGQGNERLF. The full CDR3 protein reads CASSDPGQGNERLFF. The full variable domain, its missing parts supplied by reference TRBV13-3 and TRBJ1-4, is EAAVTQSPRSKVAVTGGKVTLSCHQTNNHDYMYWYRQDTGHGLRLIHYSYVADSTEKGDIPDGYKASRPSQENFSLILELASLSQTAVYFCASSDPGQGNERLFFGHGTKLSVL.

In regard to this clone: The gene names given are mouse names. CDR3 DNA, as far as it was read: TGTGCCAGCAGCCAAGATGGGAACACAGAAGTCTTC. Translated, it gives CASSQDGNTEVF. The entire CDR3 sequence reads CASSQDGNTEVFF. The genes are TRBV2 and TRBJ1-1, with D unresolved. The read stops 1 residue short of the end of the CDR3; the missing end is completed from the germline J gene. The CDR3 spans 13 residues. Germline V gene sequence: CDR1 LGHNA, CDR2 YSYQKL. V was trimmed by 0 bases and J by 1 base, leaving 3 bases between them.

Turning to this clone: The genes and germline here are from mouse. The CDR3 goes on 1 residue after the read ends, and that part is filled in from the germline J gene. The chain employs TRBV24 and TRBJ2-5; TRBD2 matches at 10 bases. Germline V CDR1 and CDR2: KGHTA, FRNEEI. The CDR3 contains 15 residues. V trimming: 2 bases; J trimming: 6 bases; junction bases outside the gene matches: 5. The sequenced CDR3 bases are TGTGCCAGCAGTCTGATTGACTGGGGGGATGACACCCAGTAC. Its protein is CASSLIDWGDDTQY. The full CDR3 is CASSLIDWGDDTQYF.

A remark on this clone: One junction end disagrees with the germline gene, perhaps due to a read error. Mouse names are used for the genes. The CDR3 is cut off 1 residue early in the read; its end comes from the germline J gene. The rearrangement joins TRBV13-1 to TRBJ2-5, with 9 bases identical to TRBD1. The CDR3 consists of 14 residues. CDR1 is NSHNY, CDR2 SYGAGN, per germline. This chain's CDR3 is CASGETGTGNTQYF. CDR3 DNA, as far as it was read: TGTGCCAGCGGTGAAACCGGGACAGGGAACACCCAGTAC.

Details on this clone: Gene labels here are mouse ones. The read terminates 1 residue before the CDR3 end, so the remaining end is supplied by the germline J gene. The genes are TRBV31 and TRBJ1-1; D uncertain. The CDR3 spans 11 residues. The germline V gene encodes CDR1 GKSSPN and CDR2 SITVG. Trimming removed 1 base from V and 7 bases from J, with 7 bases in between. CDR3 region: CAWSPRGEVFF. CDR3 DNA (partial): TGTGCCTGGAGTCCCCGGGGAGAAGTCTTC.

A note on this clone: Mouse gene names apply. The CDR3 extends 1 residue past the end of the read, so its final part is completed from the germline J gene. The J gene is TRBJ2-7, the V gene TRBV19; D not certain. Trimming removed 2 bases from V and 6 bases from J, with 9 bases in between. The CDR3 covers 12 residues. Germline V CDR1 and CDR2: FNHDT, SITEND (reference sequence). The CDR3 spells CASSMVGFEQYF. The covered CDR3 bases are TGTGCCAGCAGTATGGTGGGTTTTGAACAGTAC.

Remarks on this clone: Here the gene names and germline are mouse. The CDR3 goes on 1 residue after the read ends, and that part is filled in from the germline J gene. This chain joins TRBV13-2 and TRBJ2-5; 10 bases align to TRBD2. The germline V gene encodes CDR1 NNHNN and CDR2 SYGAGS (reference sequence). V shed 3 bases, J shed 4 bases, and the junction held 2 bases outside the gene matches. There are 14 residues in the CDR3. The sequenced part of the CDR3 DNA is TGTGCCAGCGGTGGGGGACTGGGGAAAGACACCCAGTAC. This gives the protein CASGGGLGKDTQY. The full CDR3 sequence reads CASGGGLGKDTQYF.

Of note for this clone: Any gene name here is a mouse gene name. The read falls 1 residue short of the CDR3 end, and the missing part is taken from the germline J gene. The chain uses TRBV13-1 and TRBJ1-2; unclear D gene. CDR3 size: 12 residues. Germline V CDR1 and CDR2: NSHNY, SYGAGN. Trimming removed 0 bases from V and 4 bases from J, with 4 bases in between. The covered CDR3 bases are TGTGCCAGCAGTGATGCAGGCTCCGACTACACC. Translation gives CASSDAGSDYT. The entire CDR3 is CASSDAGSDYTF.

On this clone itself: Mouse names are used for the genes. The CDR3 loop is CTCSATGEQYF. The DNA read from the CDR3 is TGCACCTGCAGTGCGACTGGGGAACAGTAC. This sequence joins TRBV1 and TRBJ2-7, with TRBD2 identical over 7 bases. From the germline J gene comes the end of the CDR3, since the read stops 1 residue before it. The CDR3 is 11 amino acids. Losses at the gene ends were 3 bases for V and 7 bases for J; bases not matched to a gene: 0. Germline CDR1 and CDR2: NSQYPW and LRSPGD (reference sequence). Based on the CDR3 plus reference TRBV1 and TRBJ2-7, the full variable domain is VTLLEQNPRWRLVPRGQAVNLRCILKNSQYPWMSWYQQDLQKQLQWLFTLRSPGDKEVKSLPGADYLATRVTDTELRLQVANMSQGRTLYCTCSATGEQYFGPGTRLTVL.

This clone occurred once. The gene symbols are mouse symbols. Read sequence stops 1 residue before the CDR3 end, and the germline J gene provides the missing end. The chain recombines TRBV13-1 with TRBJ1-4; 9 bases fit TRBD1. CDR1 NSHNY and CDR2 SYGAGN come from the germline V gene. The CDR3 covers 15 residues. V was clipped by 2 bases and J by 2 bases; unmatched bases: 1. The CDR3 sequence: CASSEDRGSNERLFF. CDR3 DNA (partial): TGTGCCAGCAGTGAAGACAGGGGGTCCAACGAAAGATTATTT.

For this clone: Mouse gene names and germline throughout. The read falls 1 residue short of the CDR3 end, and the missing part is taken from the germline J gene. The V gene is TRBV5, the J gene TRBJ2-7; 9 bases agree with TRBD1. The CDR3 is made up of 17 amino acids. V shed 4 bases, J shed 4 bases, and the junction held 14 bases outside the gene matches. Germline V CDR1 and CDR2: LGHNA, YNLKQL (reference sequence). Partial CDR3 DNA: TGTGCCAGCAGCCCCGGACAGGGGTGGGCTTGGTTTTATGAACAGTAC. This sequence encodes CASSPGQGWAWFYEQY. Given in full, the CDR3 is CASSPGQGWAWFYEQYF.